This T cell receptor beta chain was retrieved from a study of graft-versus-host responses after intestinal transplantation. Turning to the study itself: Recipients obtained multivisceral, liver-intestinal, or isolated intestinal transplants. Tacrolimus plus steroids were given to all recipients for about three years, preceded by anti-thymocyte globulin induction. Study findings and constraints: Some patients had graft-donor T cell macrochimerism, and their allografts showed high graft-versus-host to host-versus-graft clonal ratios. Recipient-marrow GvH clones were detected, some having first appeared in ileum or blood.

Comments on this clone: The antigen is not known.

CDR1 and CDR2 from the germline V gene are MGHRA and YSYEKL. This CDR3 spans 17 amino acids. Trimming pared 3 bases from V and 0 bases from J, leaving 15 bases between. Assay: immunoSEQ multiplex PCR; the TCRdb copy retains only in-frame clones and omits some. The data hold approximately 32,000 clones, with 90% to 95% observed a single time. The sequence was collected from a human patient who received an intestinal transplant, so some T cells may come from the graft donor. Source: PBMCs, taken 16 days after intestinal transplant. The chain uses TRBV4-1 and TRBJ1-3, with D possibly being TRBD1 (6 bases). Written as DNA, the CDR3 is TGCGCCAGCAGCCAGCCAGCTACAGGGAGCTCTGGAAACACCATATATTTT. It specifies CASSQPATGSSGNTIYF.